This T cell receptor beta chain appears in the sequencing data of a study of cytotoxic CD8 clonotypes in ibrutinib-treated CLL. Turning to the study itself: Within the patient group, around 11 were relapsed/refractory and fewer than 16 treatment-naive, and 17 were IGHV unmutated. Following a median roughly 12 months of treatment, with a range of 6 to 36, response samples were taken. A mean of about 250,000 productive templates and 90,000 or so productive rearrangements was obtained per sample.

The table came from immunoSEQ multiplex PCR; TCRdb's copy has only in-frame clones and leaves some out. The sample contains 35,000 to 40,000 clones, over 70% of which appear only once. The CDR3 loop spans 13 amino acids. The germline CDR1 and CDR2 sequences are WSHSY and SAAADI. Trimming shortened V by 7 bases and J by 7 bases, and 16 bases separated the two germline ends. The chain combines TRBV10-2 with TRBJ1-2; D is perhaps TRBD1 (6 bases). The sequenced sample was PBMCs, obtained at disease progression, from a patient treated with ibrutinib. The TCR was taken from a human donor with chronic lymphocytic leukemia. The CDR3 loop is CASNPTGIRGYTF. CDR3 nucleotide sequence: TGCGCCAGCAACCCAACAGGGATCCGTGGCTACACCTTC.